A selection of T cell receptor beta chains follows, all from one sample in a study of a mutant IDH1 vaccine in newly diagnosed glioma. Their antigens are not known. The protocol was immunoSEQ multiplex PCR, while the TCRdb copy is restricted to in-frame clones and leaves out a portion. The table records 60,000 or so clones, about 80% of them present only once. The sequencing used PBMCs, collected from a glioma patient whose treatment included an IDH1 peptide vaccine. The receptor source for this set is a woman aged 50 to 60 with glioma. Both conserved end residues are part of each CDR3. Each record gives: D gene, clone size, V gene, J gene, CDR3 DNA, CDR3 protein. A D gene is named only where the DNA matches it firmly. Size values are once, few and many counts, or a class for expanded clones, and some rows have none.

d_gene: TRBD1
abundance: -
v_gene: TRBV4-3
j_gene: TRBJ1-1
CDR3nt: TGCGCCAGCAGCCAAGGACCGACAGGGGGGGTCACTGAAGCTTTCTTT
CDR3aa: CASSQGPTGGVTEAFF

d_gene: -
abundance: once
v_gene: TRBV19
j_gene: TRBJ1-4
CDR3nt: TGTGCCAGTAGTATCGACCAGGGGACGACTAATGAAAAACTGTTTTTT
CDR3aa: CASSIDQGTTNEKLFF

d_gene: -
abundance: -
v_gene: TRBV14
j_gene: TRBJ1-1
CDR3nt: TGTGCCAGCAGCCAAGAACCAATCGCTGAAGCTTTCTTT
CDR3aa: CASSQEPIAEAFF

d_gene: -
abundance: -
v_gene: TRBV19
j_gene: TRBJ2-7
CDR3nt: TGTGCCAGTAGTATCGCAACAGGAAGTGAGCAGTACTTC
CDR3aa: CASSIATGSEQYF

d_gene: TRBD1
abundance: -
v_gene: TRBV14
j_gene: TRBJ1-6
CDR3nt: TGTGCCAGCAGCTCGACAGGGTATAATTCACCCCTCCACTTT
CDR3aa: CASSSTGYNSPLHF

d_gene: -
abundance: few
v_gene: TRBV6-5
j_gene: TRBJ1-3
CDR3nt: TGTGCCAGCAGGGCAGGCTTCGGCTCTGGAAACACCATATATTTT
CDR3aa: CASRAGFGSGNTIYF

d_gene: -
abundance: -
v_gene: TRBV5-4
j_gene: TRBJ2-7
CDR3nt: TGTGCCAGCAGCTTGGCAGGAAGCTCCTACGAGCAGTACTTC
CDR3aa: CASSLAGSSYEQYF

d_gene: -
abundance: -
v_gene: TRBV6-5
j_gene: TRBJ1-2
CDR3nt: TGTGCCAGCAGTCAACAGGCTGATAACTATGGCTACACCTTC
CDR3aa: CASSQQADNYGYTF

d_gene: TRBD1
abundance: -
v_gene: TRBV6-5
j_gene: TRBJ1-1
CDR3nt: TGTGCCAGCAGTAGACAGGGTGGCACTGAAGCTTTCTTT
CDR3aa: CASSRQGGTEAFF

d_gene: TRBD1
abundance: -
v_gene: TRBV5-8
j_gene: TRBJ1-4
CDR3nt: TGTGCCAGCAGCTTGCGACAGGGGGTTCTCCGACGTAATGAAAAACTGTTTTTT
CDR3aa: CASSLRQGVLRRNEKLFF

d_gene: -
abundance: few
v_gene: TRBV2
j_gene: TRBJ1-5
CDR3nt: TGTGCCAGCACCTTACAGCAAAATCAGCCCCAGCATTTT
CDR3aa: CASTLQQNQPQHF

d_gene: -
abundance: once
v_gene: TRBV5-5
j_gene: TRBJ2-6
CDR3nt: TGTGCCAGCAGCTTGATGTTTCCCTCTGGGGCCAACGTCCTGACTTTC
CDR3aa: CASSLMFPSGANVLTF

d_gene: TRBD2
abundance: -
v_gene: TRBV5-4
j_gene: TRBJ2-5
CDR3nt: TGTGCCAGCAGCCCCGGGGTCCAGCGGGGGCCAGGGGAGACCCAGTACTTC
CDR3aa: CASSPGVQRGPGETQYF

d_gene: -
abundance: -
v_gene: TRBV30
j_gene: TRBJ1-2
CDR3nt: TGTGCCGGACGTCTTAGGGCCCCGGAAGGCTATGGCTACACCTTC
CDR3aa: CAGRLRAPEGYGYTF

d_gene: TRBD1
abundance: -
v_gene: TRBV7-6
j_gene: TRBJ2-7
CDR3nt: TGTGCCAGCAGCTCTCAGGGGGCCGAAAAGCAGCAGTACTTC
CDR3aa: CASSSQGAEKQQYF

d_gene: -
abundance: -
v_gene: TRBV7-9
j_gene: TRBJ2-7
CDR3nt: TGTGCCAGCAGCGCCCGAGGGGGGCGGCGGGGCTCCTACGAGCAGTACTTC
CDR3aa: CASSARGGRRGSYEQYF

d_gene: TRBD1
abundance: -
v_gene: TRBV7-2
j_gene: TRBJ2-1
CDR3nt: TGTGCCAGCACGCCGGGACAGGGGTATAATGAGCAGTTCTTC
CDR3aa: CASTPGQGYNEQFF

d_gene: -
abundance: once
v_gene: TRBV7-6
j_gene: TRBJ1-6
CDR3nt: TGTGCCAGCAGCTTATCACAGGGATCGGGATCACCCCTCCACTTT
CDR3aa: CASSLSQGSGSPLHF

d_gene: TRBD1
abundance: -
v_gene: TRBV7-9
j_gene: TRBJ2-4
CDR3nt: TGTGCCAGCAGCTGGCAGACAGGGACCAAAAACATTCAGTACTTC
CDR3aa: CASSWQTGTKNIQYF

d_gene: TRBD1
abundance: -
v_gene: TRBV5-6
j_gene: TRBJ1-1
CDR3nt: TGTGCCAGCAGCTTGCCAGGGGGCTTGAACACTGAAGCTTTCTTT
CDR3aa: CASSLPGGLNTEAFF

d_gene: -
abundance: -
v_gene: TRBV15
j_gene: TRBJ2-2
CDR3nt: TGTGCCACCAGCAGACTCCCCCTGATGGGGGCGAACACCGGGGAGCTGTTTTTT
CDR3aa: CATSRLPLMGANTGELFF

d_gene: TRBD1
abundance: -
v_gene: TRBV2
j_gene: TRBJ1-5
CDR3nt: TGTGCCAGCCAGGGGGACAATCAGCCCCAGCATTTT
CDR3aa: CASQGDNQPQHF

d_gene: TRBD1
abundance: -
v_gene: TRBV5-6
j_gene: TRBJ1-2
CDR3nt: TGTGCCAGCAGCTACTGGACAGGGGGCTCCGGCTATGGCTACACCTTC
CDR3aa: CASSYWTGGSGYGYTF

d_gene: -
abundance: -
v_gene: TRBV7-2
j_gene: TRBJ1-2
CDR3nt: TGTGCCAGCAGCTTAGATGGGGGGCCAGGAGGCTACACCTTC
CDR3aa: CASSLDGGPGGYTF

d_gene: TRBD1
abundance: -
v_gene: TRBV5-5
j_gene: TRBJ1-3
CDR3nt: TGTGCCAGCAGAATGGGACAGCCGAGCTCTGGAAACACCATATATTTT
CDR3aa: CASRMGQPSSGNTIYF

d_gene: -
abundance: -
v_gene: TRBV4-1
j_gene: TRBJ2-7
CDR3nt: TGCGCCAGCAGCCAGACCATAACCTACGAGCAGTACTTC
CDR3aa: CASSQTITYEQYF

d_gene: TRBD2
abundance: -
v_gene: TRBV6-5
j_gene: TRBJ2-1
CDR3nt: TGTGCCAGTCATAGCGGGAGCTCCTACAATGAGCAGTTCTTC
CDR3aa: CASHSGSSYNEQFF

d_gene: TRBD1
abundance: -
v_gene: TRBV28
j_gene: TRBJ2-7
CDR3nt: TGTGCCAGCAGGGCCGGGACAGGGGTTAACGAGCAGTACTTC
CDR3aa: CASRAGTGVNEQYF

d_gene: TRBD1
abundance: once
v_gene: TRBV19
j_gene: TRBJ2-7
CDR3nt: TGTGCCAGTAGTATGCGGACAGGGGACTACGAGCAGTACTTC
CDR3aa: CASSMRTGDYEQYF

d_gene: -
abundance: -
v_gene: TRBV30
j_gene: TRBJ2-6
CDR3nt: TGTGCCTGGAGTTTGTCTGGGGCCAACGTCCTGACTTTC
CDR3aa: CAWSLSGANVLTF

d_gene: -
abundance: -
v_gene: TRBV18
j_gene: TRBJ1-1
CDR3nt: TGTGCCAGCTCACGTGCGGCGGGAGCGGACACTGAAGCTTTCTTT
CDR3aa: CASSRAAGADTEAFF

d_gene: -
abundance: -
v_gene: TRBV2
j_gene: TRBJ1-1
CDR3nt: TGTGCCAGCAGTGTCCAGGTCATGAACACTGAAGCTTTCTTT
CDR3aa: CASSVQVMNTEAFF

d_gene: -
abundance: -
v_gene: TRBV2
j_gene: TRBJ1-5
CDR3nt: TGTGCCAGCAGTGAACTCGGGCAGGCGTCGGGGCAGCCCCAGCATTTT
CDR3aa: CASSELGQASGQPQHF

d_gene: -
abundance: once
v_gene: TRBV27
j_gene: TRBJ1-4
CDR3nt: TGTGCCAGCGGGCAGCCTAATGAAAAACTGTTTTTT
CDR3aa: CASGQPNEKLFF

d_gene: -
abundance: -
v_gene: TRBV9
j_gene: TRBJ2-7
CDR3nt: TGTGCCTCCATCCCCACTAGGGAGCAGTACTTC
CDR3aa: CASIPTREQYF

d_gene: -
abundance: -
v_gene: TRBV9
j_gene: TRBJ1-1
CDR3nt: TGTGCCAGCAGCGTAAGCCTGGATGGGGACCCCACTGAAGCTTTCTTT
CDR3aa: CASSVSLDGDPTEAFF

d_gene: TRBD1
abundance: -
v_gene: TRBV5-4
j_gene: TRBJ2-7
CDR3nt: TGTGCCAGCAGCTTGGGACCGCCGGGACAGGGATCCTACGAGCAGTACTTC
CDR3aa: CASSLGPPGQGSYEQYF

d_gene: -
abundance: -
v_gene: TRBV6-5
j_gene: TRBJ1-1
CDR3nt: TGTGCCAGCAGTCCCTGGTTAGGGAACACTGAAGCTTTCTTT
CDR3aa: CASSPWLGNTEAFF

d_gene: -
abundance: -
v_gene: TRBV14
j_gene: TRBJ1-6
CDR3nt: TGTGCCAGCAGCCAATTGCCCGGCGTCTCACCCCTCCACTTT
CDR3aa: CASSQLPGVSPLHF

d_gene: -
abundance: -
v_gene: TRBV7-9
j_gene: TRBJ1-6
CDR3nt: TGTGCCAGCAGCTTAGCGGGTTCACCCCTCCACTTT
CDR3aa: CASSLAGSPLHF

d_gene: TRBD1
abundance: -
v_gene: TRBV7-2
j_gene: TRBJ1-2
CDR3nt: TGTGCCAGCAGCTTAGAACCCCAGGGGGCCTATGGCTACACCTTC
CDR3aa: CASSLEPQGAYGYTF

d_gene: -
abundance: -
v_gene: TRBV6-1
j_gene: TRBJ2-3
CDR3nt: TGTGCCAGCAGTGCGGGGTCAGGGAGTTTGACAGATACGCAGTATTTT
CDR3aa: CASSAGSGSLTDTQYF

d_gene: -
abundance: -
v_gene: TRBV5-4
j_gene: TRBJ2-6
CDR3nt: TGTGCCAGCAGCTCGGGGACGGGAGTCTCTGGGGCCAACGTCCTGACTTTC
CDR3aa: CASSSGTGVSGANVLTF

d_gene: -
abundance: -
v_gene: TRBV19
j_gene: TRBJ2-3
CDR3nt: TGTGCCAGTAGTATACGGAATGGGGGGGGCAGCACAGATACGCAGTATTTT
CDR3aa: CASSIRNGGGSTDTQYF

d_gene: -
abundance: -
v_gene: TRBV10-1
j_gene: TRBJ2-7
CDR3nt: TGCGCCAGCAGTCGACAGGTTGAAGGCGAGCAGTACTTC
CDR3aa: CASSRQVEGEQYF

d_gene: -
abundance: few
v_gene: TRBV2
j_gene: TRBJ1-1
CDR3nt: TGTGCCAGCAGTTTAGACACTGAAGCTTTCTTT
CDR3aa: CASSLDTEAFF

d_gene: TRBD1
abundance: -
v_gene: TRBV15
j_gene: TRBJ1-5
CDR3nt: TGTGCCACCAGTTATACAGGGGGTGGAAGCAATCAGCCCCAGCATTTT
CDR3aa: CATSYTGGGSNQPQHF

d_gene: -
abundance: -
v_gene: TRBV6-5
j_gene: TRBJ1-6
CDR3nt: TGTGCCAGCAGTTACTCGACAGGACTAAATTCACCCCTCCACTTT
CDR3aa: CASSYSTGLNSPLHF

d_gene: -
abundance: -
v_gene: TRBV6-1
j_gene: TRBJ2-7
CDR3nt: TGTGCCAGCAGGAATGGACGGCCTTACGAGCAGTACTTC
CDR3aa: CASRNGRPYEQYF

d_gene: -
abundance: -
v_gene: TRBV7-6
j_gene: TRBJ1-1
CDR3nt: TGTGCCAGCAGCCCCGGGACGGTTAACACTGAAGCTTTCTTT
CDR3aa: CASSPGTVNTEAFF

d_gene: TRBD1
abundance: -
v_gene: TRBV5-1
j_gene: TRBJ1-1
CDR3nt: TGCGCCAGCAGCCTTCGGACAGGGGAACGGAACACTGAAGCTTTCTTT
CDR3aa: CASSLRTGERNTEAFF

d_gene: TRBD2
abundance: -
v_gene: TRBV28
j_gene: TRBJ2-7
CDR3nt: TGTGCCAGCCAAGCGGGGGGATCCTACGAGCAGTACTTC
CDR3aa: CASQAGGSYEQYF